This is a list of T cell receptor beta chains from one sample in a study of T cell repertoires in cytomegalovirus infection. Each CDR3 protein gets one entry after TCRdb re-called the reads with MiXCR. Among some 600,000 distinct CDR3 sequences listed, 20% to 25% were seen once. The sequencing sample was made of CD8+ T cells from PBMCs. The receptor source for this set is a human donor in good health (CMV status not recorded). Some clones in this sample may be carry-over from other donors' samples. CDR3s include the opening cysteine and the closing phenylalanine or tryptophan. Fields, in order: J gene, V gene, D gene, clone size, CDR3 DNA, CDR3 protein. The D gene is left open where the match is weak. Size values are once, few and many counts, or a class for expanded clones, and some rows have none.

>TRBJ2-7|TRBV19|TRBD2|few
TGTGCCAGTTCTCCGGGACTAAAGTACGAGCAGTACTTC
CASSPGLKYEQYF
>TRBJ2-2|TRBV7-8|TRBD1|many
TGTGCCAGCAGCTCGCCCCGGACAGGGGTTGACACCGGGGAGCTGTTTTTT
CASSSPRTGVDTGELFF
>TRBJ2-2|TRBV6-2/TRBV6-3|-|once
TGTGCCAGCAGTTCCTTGTTCACCACACCCAAGGCCGGGGAGCTGTTTTTT
CASSSLFTTPKAGELFF
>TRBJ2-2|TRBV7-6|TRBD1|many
TGTGCCAGCAGCCAAGGGACAGGGGCCCACACCGGGGAGCTGTTTTTT
CASSQGTGAHTGELFF
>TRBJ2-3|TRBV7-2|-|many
TGTGCCAGCAGCATCCGGACTGGCACAGATACGCAGTATTTT
CASSIRTGTDTQYF
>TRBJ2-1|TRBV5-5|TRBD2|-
TGTGCCAGCAGCTTGGCGACTAGCGGGGGAGAAAATGAGCAGTTCTTC
CASSLATSGGENEQFF
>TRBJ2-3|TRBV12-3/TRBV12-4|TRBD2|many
TGTGCCAGCAGTTCCAGACTAGCGGGGGGGCCCACAGATACGCAGTATTTT
CASSSRLAGGPTDTQYF
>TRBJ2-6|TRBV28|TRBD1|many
TGTGCCAGCACCGACGACAGGGGAATGTCTGGGGCCAACGTCCTGACTTTC
CASTDDRGMSGANVLTF
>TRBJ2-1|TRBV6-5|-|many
TGTGCCAGCAGACCTCAGGGGTGGTCCTACAATGAGCAGTTCTTC
CASRPQGWSYNEQFF
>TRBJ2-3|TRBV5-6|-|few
TGTGCCAGCAGCTGGGCGGGGGATACGCAGTATTTT
CASSWAGDTQYF
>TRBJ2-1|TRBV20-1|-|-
TGCAGTACTAGGTCCGGGGTCAGCTCCTACAATGAGCAGTTCTTC
CSTRSGVSSYNEQFF
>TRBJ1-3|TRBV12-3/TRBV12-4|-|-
TGTGCCAGCAGTTGGGGCTCTGGAAACACCATATATTTT
CASSWGSGNTIYF
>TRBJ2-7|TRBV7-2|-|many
TGTGCCAGCAGCTTTGAAGTACGCGAGCAGTACTTC
CASSFEVREQYF
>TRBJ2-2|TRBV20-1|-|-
TGCAGTGCTAGGGATTTGGAGTCGGCAGTCGCCCGGGTTGCCGGGGAGCTGTTTTTT
CSARDLESAVARVAGELFF
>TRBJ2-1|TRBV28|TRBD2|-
TGTGCCAGCAGTTTGGGACTAGCGAGGGAGCAGTTCTTC
CASSLGLAREQFF
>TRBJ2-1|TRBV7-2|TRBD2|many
TGTGCCAGCAGCTTAGGGACTAGCGGGGGCTCCTACAATGAGCAGTTCTTC
CASSLGTSGGSYNEQFF
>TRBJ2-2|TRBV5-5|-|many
TGTGCCAGCAGCTTACCGGGACTCCCGTGGGAGCTGTTTTTT
CASSLPGLPWELFF
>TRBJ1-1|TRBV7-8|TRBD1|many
TGTGCCAGCAGCGCAGGGGGCCGCACTGAAGCTTTCTTT
CASSAGGRTEAFF
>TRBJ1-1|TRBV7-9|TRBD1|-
TGTGCCAGCAGCTCGACACAGACAGGGAGAGGGGGTGAAGCTTTCTTT
CASSSTQTGRGGEAFF
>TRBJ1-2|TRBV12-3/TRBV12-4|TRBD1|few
TGTGCCAGCAGTTTTCACAGGGGTGAAAGTGGCTACACCTTC
CASSFHRGESGYTF
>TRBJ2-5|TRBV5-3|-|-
TGTGCCAGCAAAGGGCTCCCAGAGACCCAGTACTTC
CASKGLPETQYF
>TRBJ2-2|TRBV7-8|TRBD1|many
TGTGCCAGCAGCTTACAAACTCCGGGACAGGGGGCGCGGGACACCGGGGAGCTGTTTTTT
CASSLQTPGQGARDTGELFF